This T cell receptor (beta chain) was retrieved from a study of blood T cells in healthy people across ages. The CDR3 is 18 residues long. Trimming pared 0 bases from V and 0 bases from J, leaving 14 bases between. Germline V lookup: CDR1 MGHDK, CDR2 SYGVNS. Then a second PCR, running roughly 6 to 11 cycles, was carried out with a sample-barcoded 5' primer and a J-beta primer mix. TCRdb re-called the 5' RACE reads through MiXCR, storing one row per CDR3 protein. There are about 760,000 distinct CDR3 sequences in the sample; 25% occur only once, and 9.4% lies in the top ten. Drawing of peripheral blood yielded about 10 milliliters from each donor. The sample was also linked to a second study, of T cells of mothers and their children. That paper states: A second PCR was performed with the M1S primer. This primer added sample barcodes and 2-4 random nucleotides. Every mother produced more than 9.5 million TCR beta CDR3 reads, whereas every child provided several million.

The sequenced sample consisted of blood. This chain uses TRBV25-1 with TRBJ1-4; D gene uncertain. The TCR comes from a boy aged 5-17 years in good health. CDR3 coding DNA: TGTGCCAGCAGTGAATACTTCCCAGGCGGATCAACTAATGAAAAACTGTTTTTT. Its protein is CASSEYFPGGSTNEKLFF.